This entry concerns a single T cell receptor beta chain. Its antigen is currently unknown. Sample-barcoded 5' priming and a J-beta primer mix drove a second PCR of roughly 7 to 11 cycles. Unique molecular identifiers of 12 random nucleotides labeled each cDNA. TCRdb fed the 5' RACE reads into MiXCR, producing one record per CDR3 protein. The sample records roughly 1.7 million distinct CDR3 sequences, roughly 30% being singletons. The data were taken from a study of blood T cells in healthy people across ages. Findings of the study overall: Roughly linear declines in TCR beta diversity per million T cells occurred with age. Estimates drawn from one million T cells were deemed to understate diversity.

Every sample had a minimum of 6 million PBMCs isolated. The CDR3 has 13 residues. V was shortened by 1 base and J by 6 bases, with 9 bases between the two germline ends. Germline lookup yields CDR1 LGHDT and CDR2 YNNKEL (reference sequence). This receptor was identified in a young woman in good health. The chain recombines TRBV3-1 with TRBJ1-1; D may be TRBD1 (6 bases). Source material: blood. CDR3 DNA: TGTGCCAGCAGCCAAGGTAAGGGGGCTGAAGCTTTCTTT. It is translated as CASSQGKGAEAFF. The whole variable domain, remainder taken from reference TRBV3-1 and TRBJ1-1, is DTAVSQTPKYLVTQMGNDKSIKCEQNLGHDTMYWYKQDSKKFLKIMFSYNNKELIINETVPNRFSPKSPDKAHLNLHINSLELGDSAVYFCASSQGKGAEAFFGQGTRLTVV.